Each of the 16 T cell receptor beta chains below was sequenced from the same sample in a study of PD-1 blockade in classical Hodgkin lymphoma. Every patient had relapsed following autologous stem cell transplantation, and cohorts differed in brentuximab vedotin exposure. The study purified CD4+ T cells from thawed PBMCs using magnetic negative selection. Libraries were prepared by immunoSEQ multiplex PCR; TCRdb keeps only in-frame clonotypes and omits some of them. The data contain fewer than 20,000 clones, around four fifths of them singletons. Sequencing was performed on CD4+ T cells from blood, taken at baseline. The receptors stem from a human donor with classical Hodgkin lymphoma.

The chain carries TRBV4-1 and TRBJ2-2; 7 bases align to TRBD1. The trim removed 0 bases at V and 4 bases at J, leaving 2 bases unmatched. The germline V gene has CDR1 MGHRA and CDR2 YSYEKL. The CDR3 runs 15 residues. For the CDR3, the DNA is TGCGCCAGCAGCCAAGAGGACAGGCCCACCGGGGAGCTGTTTTTT. Its protein is CASSQEDRPTGELFF.

This chain connects TRBV9 to TRBJ2-3; no clear D. This CDR3 has 14 amino acids. The germline V and J ends were trimmed by 4 bases and 6 bases, with 15 bases remaining between them. Germline values: CDR1 SGDLS, CDR2 YYNGEE. CDR3 protein: CASSSTYQADTQYF. DNA for the CDR3: TGTGCCAGCAGCTCCACCTACCAGGCTGATACGCAGTATTTT. The full variable domain, completed using reference TRBV9 and TRBJ2-3, is DSGVTQTPKHLITATGQRVTLRCSPRSGDLSVYWYQQSLDQGLQFLIQYYNGEERAKGNILERFSAQQFPDLHSELNLSSLELGDSALYFCASSSTYQADTQYFGPGTRLTVL.

This rearrangement joins TRBV5-1 to TRBJ1-4; D is undetermined. The CDR3 contains 12 residues. CDR1 and CDR2 (germline): SGHRS, YFSETQ. Trimming removed 5 bases from V and 5 bases from J, with 7 bases in between. This CDR3 is CASRLGNEKLFF. CDR3 bases: TGCGCCAGCAGACTAGGAAATGAAAAACTGTTTTTT.

The rearrangement uses TRBV6-1 and TRBJ2-2, with unresolved D. Per germline, CDR1 MNHNS and CDR2 SASEGT. CDR3 size: 13 residues. Trimming left V 6 bases short and J 4 bases short, with 9 bases between. The CDR3 sequence is CASRAHGTGELFF. In nucleotides, the CDR3 is TGTGCCAGCAGAGCCCACGGCACCGGGGAGCTGTTTTTT.

The chain has TRBV7-2 and TRBJ2-2; 8 bases agree with TRBD1. V trimming: 6 bases; J trimming: 5 bases; junction bases outside the gene matches: 5. Germline-derived CDR1 and CDR2 are SGHTA and FQGNSA. The CDR3 is 14 amino acids. CDR3 residues: CASRSQGATGELFF. CDR3 coding DNA: TGTGCCAGCAGGTCTCAGGGGGCGACCGGGGAGCTGTTTTTT.

In DNA, the CDR3 is TGCGCCAGCAGCTTGAATGGGATCTCTGGAAACACCATATATTTT. This gives the protein CASSLNGISGNTIYF. The J gene is TRBJ1-3, the V gene TRBV5-1; D call uncertain. The CDR3 is 15 amino acids. Germline CDR1 SGHRS, CDR2 YFSETQ. The V and J ends lost 1 base and 0 bases respectively, with 8 bases between them.

This chain links TRBV5-1 with TRBJ2-7, with TRBD2 matching over 10 bases. With 4 bases clipped from V and 2 bases from J, the junction kept 9 bases outside the gene matches. From germline, CDR1 is SGHRS and CDR2 YFSETQ. The CDR3 length is 16 residues. The CDR3: CASSPGELAGAYEQYF. CDR3 in DNA: TGCGCCAGCAGCCCGGGGGAGCTAGCGGGGGCCTACGAGCAGTACTTC.

This clone was found a few times. The rearrangement uses TRBV2 and TRBJ1-2; TRBD1 might be the D (5 bases). The CDR3 spans 15 residues. In germline, CDR1 is SNHLY, CDR2 FYNNEI. The germline V and J ends were trimmed by 1 base and 1 base, with 10 bases remaining between them. The CDR3 loop is CASSEEGPLNYGYTF. CDR3 DNA: TGTGCCAGCAGTGAAGAGGGACCGCTTAACTATGGCTACACCTTC.

The rearrangement uses TRBV2 and TRBJ2-1, with D hard to call. Trimming stripped 8 bases from V and 2 bases from J, with 13 bases between. Germline CDR1 is SNHLY and CDR2 is FYNNEI. This CDR3 spans 14 amino acids. CDR3 protein: CASAFGRTYNEQFF. For the CDR3, the DNA is TGTGCCAGCGCCTTTGGGCGGACCTACAATGAGCAGTTCTTC.

The genes are TRBV20-1 and TRBJ1-1, with TRBD1 matching 8 bases. The CDR3 consists of 11 residues. Germline loops: CDR1 DFQATT, CDR2 SNEGSKA (reference sequence). CDR3 sequence (DNA): TGCAGGGCACAGGGGGGAACTGAAGCTTTCTTT. Translation gives CRAQGGTEAFF.

The V call is TRBV7-2, the J call TRBJ1-4; the match to TRBD1 covers 7 bases. Germline lookup yields CDR1 SGHTA and CDR2 FQGNSA. The CDR3 runs to 15 residues. J lost 7 bases, V lost 3 bases, and 8 bases had no gene match. This chain's CDR3 is CASSFASGGGEKLFF. CDR3 nucleotide sequence: TGTGCCAGCAGCTTTGCATCAGGGGGTGGTGAAAAACTGTTTTTT.

This chain connects TRBV4-2 to TRBJ2-1; 10 bases are shared with TRBD1. In germline, CDR1 is LGHNA, CDR2 YNFKEQ. This CDR3 has 15 residues. After removal of 1 base from V and 9 bases from J, the junction contained 6 bases not matched to a gene. DNA for the CDR3: TGTGCCAGCAGCCAAGGGGGGGACAGGGGAGGTGAGCAGTTCTTC. Translation gives CASSQGGDRGGEQFF.

The J gene is TRBJ2-7, the V gene TRBV7-9, with 11 bases matching TRBD2. Germline values: CDR1 SEHNR, CDR2 FQNEAQ (reference sequence). This CDR3 region has 17 residues. With V trimmed by 0 bases and J by 1 base, 5 bases remained unmatched. The CDR3 is CASSLALTSGSSYEQYF. CDR3 nucleotide sequence: TGTGCCAGCAGCTTAGCGTTAACTAGCGGGAGTTCCTACGAGCAGTACTTC.

The rearrangement links TRBV9 to TRBJ2-3; the match to TRBD2 covers 10 bases. The trim removed 2 bases at V and 2 bases at J, leaving 5 bases unmatched. This CDR3 spans 16 amino acids. The germline CDR1 and CDR2 sequences are SGDLS and YYNGEE. CDR3: CASSVGTSADTDTQYF. The CDR3 DNA reads as TGTGCCAGCAGCGTCGGGACTAGCGCAGACACAGATACGCAGTATTTT.

This clone has more than one count but fewer than ten. V is TRBV19 and J is TRBJ1-5, with D perhaps matching TRBD1 (5 bases). Trimming removed 6 bases from V and 3 bases from J, with 12 bases in between. The V gene's germline CDR1 is LNHDA and CDR2 SQIVND (reference sequence). This CDR3 contains 14 residues. The CDR3 loop reads CASSLPGNNQPQHF. The CDR3 nucleotides are TGTGCCAGTAGCCTCCCAGGGAACAATCAGCCCCAGCATTTT.

The chain has TRBV29-1 and TRBJ2-7; no reliable D call. Germline V CDR1 and CDR2: SQVTM, ANQGSEA. This CDR3 is 14 amino acids long. The V end lost 4 bases, the J end lost 6 bases, and 19 bases lay between the germline ends. Here the CDR3 reads CSVVMGDTTGEQYF. DNA of the CDR3: TGCAGCGTTGTGATGGGTGATACTACGGGCGAGCAGTACTTC.